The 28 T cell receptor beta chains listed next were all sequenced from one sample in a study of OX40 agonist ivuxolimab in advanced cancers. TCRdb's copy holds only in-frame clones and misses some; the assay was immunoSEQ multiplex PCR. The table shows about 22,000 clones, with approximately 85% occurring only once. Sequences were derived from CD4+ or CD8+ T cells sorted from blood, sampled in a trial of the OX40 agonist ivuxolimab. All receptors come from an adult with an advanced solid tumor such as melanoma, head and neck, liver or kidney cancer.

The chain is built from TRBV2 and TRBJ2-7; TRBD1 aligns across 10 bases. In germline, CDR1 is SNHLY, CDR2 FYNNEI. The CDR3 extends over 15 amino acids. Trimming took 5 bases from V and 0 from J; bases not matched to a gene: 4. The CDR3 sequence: CASSTTGGYSYEQYF. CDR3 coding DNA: TGTGCCAGCAGTACGACAGGGGGCTACTCCTACGAGCAGTACTTC. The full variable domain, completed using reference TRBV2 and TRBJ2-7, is EPEVTQTPSHQVTQMGQEVILRCVPISNHLYFYWYRQILGQKVEFLVSFYNNEISEKSEIFDDQFSVERPDGSNFTLKIRSTKLEDSAMYFCASSTTGGYSYEQYFGPGTRLTVT.

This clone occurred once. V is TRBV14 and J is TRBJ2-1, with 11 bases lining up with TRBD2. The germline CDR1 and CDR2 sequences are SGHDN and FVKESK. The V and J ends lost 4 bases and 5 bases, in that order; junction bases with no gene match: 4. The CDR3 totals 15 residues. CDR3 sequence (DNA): TGTGCCAGCAGCCTAGCGGGAGGGAACCACAATGAGCAGTTCTTC. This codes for CASSLAGGNHNEQFF. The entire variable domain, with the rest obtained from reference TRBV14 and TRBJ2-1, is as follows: EAGVTQFPSHSVIEKGQTVTLRCDPISGHDNLYWYRRVMGKEIKFLLHFVKESKQDESGMPNNRFLAERTGGTYSTLKVQPAELEDSGVYFCASSLAGGNHNEQFFGPGTRLTVL.

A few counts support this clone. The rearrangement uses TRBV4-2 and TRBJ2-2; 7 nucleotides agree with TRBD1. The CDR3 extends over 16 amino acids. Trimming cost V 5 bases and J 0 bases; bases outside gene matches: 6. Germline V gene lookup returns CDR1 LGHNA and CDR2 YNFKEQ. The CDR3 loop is CASSSGQEPNTGELFF. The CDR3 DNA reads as TGTGCCAGCAGCAGTGGACAGGAACCGAACACCGGGGAGCTGTTTTTT.

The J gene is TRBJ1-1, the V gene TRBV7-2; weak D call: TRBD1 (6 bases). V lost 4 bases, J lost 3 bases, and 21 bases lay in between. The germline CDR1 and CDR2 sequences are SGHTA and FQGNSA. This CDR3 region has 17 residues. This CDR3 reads CASSSRGDGGHDTEAFF. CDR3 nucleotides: TGTGCCAGCAGCTCGAGAGGTGATGGGGGCCACGACACTGAAGCTTTCTTT.

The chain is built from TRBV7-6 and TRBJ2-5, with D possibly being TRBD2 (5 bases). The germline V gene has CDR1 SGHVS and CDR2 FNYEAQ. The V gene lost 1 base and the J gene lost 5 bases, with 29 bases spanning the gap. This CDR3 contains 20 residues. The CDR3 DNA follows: TGTGCCAGCAGCTTAGAATCCCCCCGGCTGGACTCCATGGCCTGGGAGACCCAGTACTTC. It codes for CASSLESPRLDSMAWETQYF.

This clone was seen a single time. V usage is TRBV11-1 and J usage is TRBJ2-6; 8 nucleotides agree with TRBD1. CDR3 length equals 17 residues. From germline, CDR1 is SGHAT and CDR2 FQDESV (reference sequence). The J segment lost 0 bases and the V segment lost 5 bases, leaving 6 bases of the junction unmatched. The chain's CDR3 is CASSGQGRFSGANVLTF. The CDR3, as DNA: TGTGCCAGCAGCGGACAGGGAAGATTCTCTGGGGCCAACGTCCTGACTTTC.

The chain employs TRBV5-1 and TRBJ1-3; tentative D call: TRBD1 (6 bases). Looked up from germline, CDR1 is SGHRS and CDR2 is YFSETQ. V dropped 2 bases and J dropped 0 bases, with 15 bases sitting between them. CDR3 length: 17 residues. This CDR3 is CASSFSSGHGSGNTIYF. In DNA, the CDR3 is TGCGCCAGCAGCTTTTCTTCGGGACACGGCTCTGGAAACACCATATATTTT. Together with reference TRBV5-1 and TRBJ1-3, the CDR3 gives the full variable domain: KAGVTQTPRYLIKTRGQQVTLSCSPISGHRSVSWYQQTPGQGLQFLFEYFSETQRNKGNFPGRFSGRQFSNSRSEMNVSTLELGDSALYLCASSFSSGHGSGNTIYFGEGSWLTVV.

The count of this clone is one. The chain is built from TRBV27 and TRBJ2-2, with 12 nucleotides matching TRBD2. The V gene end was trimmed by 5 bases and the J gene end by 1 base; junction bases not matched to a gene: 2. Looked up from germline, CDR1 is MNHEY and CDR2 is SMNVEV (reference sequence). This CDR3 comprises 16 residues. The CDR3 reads CASSKLAGGNTGELFF. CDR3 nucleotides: TGTGCCAGCAGTAAACTAGCGGGGGGGAACACCGGGGAGCTGTTTTTT.

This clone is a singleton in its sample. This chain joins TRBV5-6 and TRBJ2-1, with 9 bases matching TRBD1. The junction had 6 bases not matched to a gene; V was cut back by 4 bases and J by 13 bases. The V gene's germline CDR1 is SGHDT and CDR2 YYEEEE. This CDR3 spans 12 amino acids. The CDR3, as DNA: TGTGCCAGCAGCCGGGGGACAGGGAATCAGTTCTTC. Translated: CASSRGTGNQFF.

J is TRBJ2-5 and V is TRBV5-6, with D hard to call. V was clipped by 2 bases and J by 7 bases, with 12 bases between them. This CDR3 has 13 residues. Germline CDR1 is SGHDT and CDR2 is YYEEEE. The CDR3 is CASSFDSSGTQYF. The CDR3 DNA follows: TGTGCCAGCAGCTTCGACTCCTCTGGGACCCAGTACTTC.

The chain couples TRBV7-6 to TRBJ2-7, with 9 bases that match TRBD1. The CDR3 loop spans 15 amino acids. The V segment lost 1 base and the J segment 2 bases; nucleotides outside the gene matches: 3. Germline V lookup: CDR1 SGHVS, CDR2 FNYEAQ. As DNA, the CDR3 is TGTGCCAGCAGCTTAGGGACAGGGGCGACCTACGAGCAGTACTTC. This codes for CASSLGTGATYEQYF. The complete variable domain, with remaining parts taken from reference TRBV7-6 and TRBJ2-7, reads GAGVSQSPRYKVTKRGQDVALRCDPISGHVSLYWYRQALGQGPEFLTYFNYEAQQDKSGLPNDRFSAERPEGSISTLTIQRTEQRDSAMYRCASSLGTGATYEQYFGPGTRLTVT.

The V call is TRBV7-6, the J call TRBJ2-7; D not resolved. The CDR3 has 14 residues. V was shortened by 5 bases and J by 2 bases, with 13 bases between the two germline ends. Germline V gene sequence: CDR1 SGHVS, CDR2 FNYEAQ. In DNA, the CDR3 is TGTGCCAGCAGCCTTGGGTCCCTTGCCTACGAGCAGTACTTC. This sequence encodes CASSLGSLAYEQYF.

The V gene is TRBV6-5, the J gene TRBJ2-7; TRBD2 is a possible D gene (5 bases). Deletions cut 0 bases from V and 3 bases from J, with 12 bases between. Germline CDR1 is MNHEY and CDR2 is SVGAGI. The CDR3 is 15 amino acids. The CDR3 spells CASSYSRGKYYEQYF. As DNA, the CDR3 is TGTGCCAGCAGTTACTCGAGAGGGAAATACTACGAGCAGTACTTC.

The CDR3 sequence is CARSLRGRVGSTEAFF. CDR3 bases: TGTGCCAGAAGCTTAAGGGGTCGGGTTGGGAGCACTGAAGCTTTCTTT. The J gene is TRBJ1-1, the V gene TRBV7-5. TRBV7-5 corresponds to a pseudogene. This CDR3 is built from 16 residues.

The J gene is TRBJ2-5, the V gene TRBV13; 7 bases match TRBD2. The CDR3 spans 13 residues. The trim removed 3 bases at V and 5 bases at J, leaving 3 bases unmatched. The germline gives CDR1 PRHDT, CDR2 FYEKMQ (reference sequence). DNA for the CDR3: TGTGCCAGCAGCTTTGCCGGGGGGGAGACCCAGTACTTC. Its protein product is CASSFAGGETQYF.

Written as DNA, the CDR3 is TGTGCCAGCAGCAACGGACAGTACACCACAGATACGCAGTATTTT. Protein product: CASSNGQYTTDTQYF. The chain combines TRBV6-5 with TRBJ2-3; TRBD1 is a possible D gene (6 bases). This CDR3 contains 15 residues. Germline V CDR1 and CDR2: MNHEY, SVGAGI. V was clipped by 6 bases and J by 2 bases, with 15 bases between them.

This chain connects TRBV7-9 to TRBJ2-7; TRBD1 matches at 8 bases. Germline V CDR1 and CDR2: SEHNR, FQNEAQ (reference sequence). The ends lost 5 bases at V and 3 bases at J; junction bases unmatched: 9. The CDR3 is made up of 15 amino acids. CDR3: CASSGWTGPLYEQYF. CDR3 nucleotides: TGTGCCAGCAGCGGTTGGACAGGGCCTCTCTACGAGCAGTACTTC.

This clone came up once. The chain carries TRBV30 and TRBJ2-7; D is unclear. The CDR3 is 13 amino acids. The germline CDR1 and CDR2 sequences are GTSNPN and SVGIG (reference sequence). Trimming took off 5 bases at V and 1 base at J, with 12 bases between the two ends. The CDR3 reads CAWSMALSYEQYF. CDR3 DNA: TGTGCCTGGTCGATGGCACTGTCCTACGAGCAGTACTTC.

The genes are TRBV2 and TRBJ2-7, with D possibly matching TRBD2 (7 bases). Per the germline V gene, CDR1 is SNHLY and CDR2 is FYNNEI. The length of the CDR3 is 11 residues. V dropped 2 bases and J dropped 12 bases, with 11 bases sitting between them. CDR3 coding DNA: TGTGCCAGCAGTGAATCGGGGGGCTCGTACTTC. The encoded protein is CASSESGGSYF.

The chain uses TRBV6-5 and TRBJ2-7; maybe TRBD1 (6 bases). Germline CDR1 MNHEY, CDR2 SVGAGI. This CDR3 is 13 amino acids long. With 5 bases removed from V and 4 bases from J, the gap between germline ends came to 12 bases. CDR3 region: CASSIADRYEQYF. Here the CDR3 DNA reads TGTGCCAGCAGTATTGCGGACAGATACGAGCAGTACTTC.

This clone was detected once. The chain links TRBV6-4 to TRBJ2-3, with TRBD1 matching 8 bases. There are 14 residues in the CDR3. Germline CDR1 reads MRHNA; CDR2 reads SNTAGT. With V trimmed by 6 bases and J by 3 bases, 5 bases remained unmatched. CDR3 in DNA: TGTGCCAGCAGCCTACAGGGGGAGACAGATACGCAGTATTTT. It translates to CASSLQGETDTQYF.

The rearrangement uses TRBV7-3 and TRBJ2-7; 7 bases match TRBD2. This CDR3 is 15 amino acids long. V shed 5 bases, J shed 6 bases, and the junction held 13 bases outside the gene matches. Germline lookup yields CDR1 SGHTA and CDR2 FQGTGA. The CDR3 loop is CASSPRTSHFSEQYF. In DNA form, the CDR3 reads TGTGCCAGCAGCCCCCGGACTAGTCACTTCTCCGAGCAGTACTTC.

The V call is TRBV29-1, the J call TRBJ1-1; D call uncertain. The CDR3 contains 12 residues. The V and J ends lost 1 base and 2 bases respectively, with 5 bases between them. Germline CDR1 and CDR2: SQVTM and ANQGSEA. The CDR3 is CSVEVENTEAFF. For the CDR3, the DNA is TGCAGCGTTGAAGTGGAAAACACTGAAGCTTTCTTT.

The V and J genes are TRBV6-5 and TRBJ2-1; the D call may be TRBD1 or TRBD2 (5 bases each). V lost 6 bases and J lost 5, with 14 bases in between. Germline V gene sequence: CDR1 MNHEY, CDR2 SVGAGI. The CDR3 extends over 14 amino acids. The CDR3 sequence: CASSNPGTHNEQFF. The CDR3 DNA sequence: TGTGCCAGCAGCAATCCCGGGACCCACAATGAGCAGTTCTTC.

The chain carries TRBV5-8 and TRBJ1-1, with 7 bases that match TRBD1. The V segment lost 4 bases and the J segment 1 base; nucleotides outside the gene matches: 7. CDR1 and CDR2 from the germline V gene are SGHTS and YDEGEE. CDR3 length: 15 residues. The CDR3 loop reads CASSTRQGWNTEAFF. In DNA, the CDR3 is TGTGCCAGCAGCACCCGACAGGGTTGGAACACTGAAGCTTTCTTT.

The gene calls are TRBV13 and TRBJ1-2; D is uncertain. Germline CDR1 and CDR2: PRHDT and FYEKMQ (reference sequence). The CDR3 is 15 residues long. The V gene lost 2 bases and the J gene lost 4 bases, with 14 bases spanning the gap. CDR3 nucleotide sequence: TGTGCCAGCAGCTTATTCTCCAGGACGCCCTATGGCTACACCTTC. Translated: CASSLFSRTPYGYTF.

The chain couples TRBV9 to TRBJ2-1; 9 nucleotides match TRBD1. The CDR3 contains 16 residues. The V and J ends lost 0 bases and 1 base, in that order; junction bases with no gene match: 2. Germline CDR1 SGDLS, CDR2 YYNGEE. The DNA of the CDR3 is TGTGCCAGCAGCGTAGGGGACAGGGTGTCCTACAATGAGCAGTTCTTC. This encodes CASSVGDRVSYNEQFF. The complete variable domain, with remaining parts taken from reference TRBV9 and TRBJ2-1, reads DSGVTQTPKHLITATGQRVTLRCSPRSGDLSVYWYQQSLDQGLQFLIQYYNGEERAKGNILERFSAQQFPDLHSELNLSSLELGDSALYFCASSVGDRVSYNEQFFGPGTRLTVL.

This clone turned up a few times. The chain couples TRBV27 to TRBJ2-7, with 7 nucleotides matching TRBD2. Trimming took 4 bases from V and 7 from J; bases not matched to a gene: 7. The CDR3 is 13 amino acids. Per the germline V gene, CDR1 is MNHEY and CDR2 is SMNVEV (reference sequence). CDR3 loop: CASSSTSAGEQYF. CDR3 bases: TGTGCCAGCAGTTCAACTAGCGCGGGGGAGCAGTACTTC.